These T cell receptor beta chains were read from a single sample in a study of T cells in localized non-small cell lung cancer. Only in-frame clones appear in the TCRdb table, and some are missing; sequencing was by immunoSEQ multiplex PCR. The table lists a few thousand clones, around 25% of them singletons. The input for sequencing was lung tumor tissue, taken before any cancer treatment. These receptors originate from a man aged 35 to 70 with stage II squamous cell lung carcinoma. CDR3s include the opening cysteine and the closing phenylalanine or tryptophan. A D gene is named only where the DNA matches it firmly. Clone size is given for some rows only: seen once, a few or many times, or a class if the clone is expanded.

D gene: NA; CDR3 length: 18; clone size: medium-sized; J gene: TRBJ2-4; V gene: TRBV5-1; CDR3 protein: CASSLQSTQSLAKNIQYF; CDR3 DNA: TGCGCCAGCAGCTTGCAGTCAACCCAGTCCCTAGCCAAAAACATTCAGTACTTC
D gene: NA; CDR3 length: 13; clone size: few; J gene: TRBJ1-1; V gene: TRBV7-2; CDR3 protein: CASSLGQNTEAFF; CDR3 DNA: TGTGCCAGCAGCTTAGGTCAGAACACTGAAGCTTTCTTT
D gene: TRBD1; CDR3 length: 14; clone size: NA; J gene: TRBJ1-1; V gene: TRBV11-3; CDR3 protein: CASSLVTGDTEAFF; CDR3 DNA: TGTGCCAGCAGCTTAGTGACAGGGGACACTGAAGCTTTCTTT
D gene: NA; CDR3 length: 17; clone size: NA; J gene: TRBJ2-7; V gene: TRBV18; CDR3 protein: CASSPPFRESFSYEQYF; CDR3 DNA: TGTGCCAGCTCACCCCCTTTCAGGGAATCCTTTTCCTACGAGCAGTACTTC
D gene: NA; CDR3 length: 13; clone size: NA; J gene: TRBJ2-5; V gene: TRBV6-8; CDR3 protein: CAIRGAAQETQYF; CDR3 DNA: TGTGCCATTAGGGGTGCAGCCCAAGAGACCCAGTACTTC
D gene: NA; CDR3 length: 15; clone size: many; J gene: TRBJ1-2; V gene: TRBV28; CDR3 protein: CASSFGQSGHYGYTF; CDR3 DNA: TGTGCCAGCAGTTTCGGACAGTCTGGGCACTATGGCTACACCTTC
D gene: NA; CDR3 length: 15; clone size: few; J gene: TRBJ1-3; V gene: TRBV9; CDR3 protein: CASNIQGVSGNTIYF; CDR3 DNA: TGTGCCAGCAACATACAGGGAGTCTCTGGAAACACCATATATTTT
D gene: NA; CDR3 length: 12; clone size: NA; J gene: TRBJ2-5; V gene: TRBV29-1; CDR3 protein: CSVTDPQETQYF; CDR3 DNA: TGCAGCGTTACAGACCCCCAAGAGACCCAGTACTTC
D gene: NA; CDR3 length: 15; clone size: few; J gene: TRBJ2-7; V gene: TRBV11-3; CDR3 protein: CASSLETSSSYEQYF; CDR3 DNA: TGTGCCAGCAGCTTAGAAACGTCCAGTTCCTACGAGCAGTACTTC
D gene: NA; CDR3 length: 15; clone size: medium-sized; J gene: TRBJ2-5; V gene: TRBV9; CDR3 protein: CASSVGPWQQETQYF; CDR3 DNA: TGTGCCAGCAGCGTGGGCCCTTGGCAACAAGAGACCCAGTACTTC
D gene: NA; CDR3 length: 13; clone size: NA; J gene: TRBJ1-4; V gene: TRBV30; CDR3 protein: CAWSRPPDEKLFF; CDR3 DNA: TGTGCCTGGAGTCGACCCCCGGATGAAAAACTGTTTTTT
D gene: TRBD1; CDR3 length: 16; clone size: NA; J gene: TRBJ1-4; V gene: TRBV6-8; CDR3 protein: CASSSRSGTGNEKLFF; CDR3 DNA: TGTGCCAGCAGTTCTAGGTCCGGGACAGGGAATGAAAAACTGTTTTTT
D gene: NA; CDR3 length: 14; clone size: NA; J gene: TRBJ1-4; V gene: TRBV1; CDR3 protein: CASSQQATNEKLFF; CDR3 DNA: TGCGCCAGCAGCCAACAGGCAACTAATGAAAAACTGTTTTTT
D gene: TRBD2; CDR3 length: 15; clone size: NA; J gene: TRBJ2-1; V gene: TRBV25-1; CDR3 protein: CASSALAGHYNEQFF; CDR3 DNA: TGTGCCAGCAGCGCACTAGCGGGGCACTACAATGAGCAGTTCTTC
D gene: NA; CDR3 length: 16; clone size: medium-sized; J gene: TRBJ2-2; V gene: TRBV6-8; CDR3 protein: CASSFYGGSSTGELFF; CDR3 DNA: TGTGCCAGCAGTTTCTACGGAGGGTCGTCCACCGGGGAGCTGTTTTTT
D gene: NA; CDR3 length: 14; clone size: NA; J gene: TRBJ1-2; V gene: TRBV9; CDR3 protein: CASSTGQPNYGYTF; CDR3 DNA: TGTGCCAGCAGCACCGGACAGCCCAACTATGGCTACACCTTC
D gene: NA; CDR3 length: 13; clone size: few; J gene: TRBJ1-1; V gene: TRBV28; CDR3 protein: CASTARRVTEAFF; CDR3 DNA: TGTGCCAGCACCGCCAGGAGGGTCACTGAAGCTTTCTTT
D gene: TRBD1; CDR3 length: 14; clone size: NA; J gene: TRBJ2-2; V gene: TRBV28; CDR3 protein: CASSGQGGTGELFF; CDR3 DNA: TGTGCCAGCAGTGGACAGGGTGGCACCGGGGAGCTGTTTTTT
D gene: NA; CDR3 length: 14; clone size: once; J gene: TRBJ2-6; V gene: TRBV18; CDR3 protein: CASSPASGANVLTF; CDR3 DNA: TGTGCCAGCTCACCAGCTTCTGGGGCCAACGTCCTGACTTTC
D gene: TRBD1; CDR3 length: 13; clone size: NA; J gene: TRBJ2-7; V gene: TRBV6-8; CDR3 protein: CASSGDRRTRQYF; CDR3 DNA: TGTGCCAGCAGCGGGGACAGAAGAACCCGGCAGTACTTC
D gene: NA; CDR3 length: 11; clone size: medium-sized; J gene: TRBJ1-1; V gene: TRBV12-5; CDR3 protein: CATITGAEAFF; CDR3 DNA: TGTGCCACCATTACAGGCGCTGAAGCTTTCTTT
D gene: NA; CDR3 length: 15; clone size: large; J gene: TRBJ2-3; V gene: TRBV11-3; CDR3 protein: CASSLVAELTDTQYF; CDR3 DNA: TGTGCCAGCAGCTTAGTAGCGGAGCTCACAGATACGCAGTATTTT
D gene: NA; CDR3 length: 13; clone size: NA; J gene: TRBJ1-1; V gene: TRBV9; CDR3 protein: CASSEAPGTEAFF; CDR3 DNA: TGTGCCAGCAGTGAAGCCCCGGGTACTGAAGCTTTCTTT
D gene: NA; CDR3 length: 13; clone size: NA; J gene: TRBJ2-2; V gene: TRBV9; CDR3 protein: CASSGTTAGELFF; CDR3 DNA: TGTGCCAGCAGCGGGACTACGGCCGGGGAGCTGTTTTTT
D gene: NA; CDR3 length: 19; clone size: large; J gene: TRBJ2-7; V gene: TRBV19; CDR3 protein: CASSIVVGTPDERPGEQYF; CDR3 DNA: TGTGCCAGTAGTATAGTCGTCGGGACCCCTGACGAGCGCCCGGGCGAGCAGTACTTC
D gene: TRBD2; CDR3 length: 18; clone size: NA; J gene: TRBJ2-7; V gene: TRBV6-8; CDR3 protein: CASFTPPRTGGSSYEQYF; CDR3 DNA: TGTGCCAGCTTTACCCCCCCTAGGACGGGAGGTAGTTCCTACGAGCAGTACTTC
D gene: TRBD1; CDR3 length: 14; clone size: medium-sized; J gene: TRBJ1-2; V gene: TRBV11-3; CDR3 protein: CASSLGQANYGYTF; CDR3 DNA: TGTGCCAGCAGCTTGGGACAGGCTAACTATGGCTACACCTTC
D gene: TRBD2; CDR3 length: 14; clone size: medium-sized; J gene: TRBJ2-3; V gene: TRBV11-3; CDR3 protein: CASSDGLAGGTQYF; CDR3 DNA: TGTGCCAGCAGCGACGGACTAGCGGGAGGTACGCAGTATTTT
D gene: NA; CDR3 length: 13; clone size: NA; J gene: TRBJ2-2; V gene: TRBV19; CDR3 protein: CASSPGSTGELFF; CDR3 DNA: TGTGCCAGTAGTCCCGGAAGCACCGGGGAGCTGTTTTTT
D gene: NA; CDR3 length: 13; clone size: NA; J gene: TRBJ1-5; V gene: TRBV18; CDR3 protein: CASSPGGERPQHF; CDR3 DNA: TGTGCCAGCTCACCAGGGGGGGAAAGGCCCCAGCATTTT
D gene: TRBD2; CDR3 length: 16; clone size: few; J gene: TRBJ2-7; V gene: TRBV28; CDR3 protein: CASSFALAGLTYEQYF; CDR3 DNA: TGTGCCAGCAGTTTTGCATTAGCGGGATTAACCTACGAGCAGTACTTC
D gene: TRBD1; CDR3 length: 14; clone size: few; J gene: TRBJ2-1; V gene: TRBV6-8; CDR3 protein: CATGGQGQVDEQFF; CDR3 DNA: TGTGCCACCGGAGGACAGGGTCAAGTCGATGAGCAGTTCTTC
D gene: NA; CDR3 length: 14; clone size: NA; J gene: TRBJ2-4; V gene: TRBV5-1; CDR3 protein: CASSLGSEGNIQYF; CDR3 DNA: TGCGCCAGCAGCCTGGGATCGGAGGGCAACATTCAGTACTTC
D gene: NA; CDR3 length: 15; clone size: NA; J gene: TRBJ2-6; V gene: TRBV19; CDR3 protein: CASSIGLPGANVLTF; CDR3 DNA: TGTGCCAGTAGTATCGGCCTACCTGGGGCCAACGTCCTGACTTTC
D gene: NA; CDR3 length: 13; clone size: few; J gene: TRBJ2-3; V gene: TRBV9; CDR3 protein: CASSLRNSDTQYF; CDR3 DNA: TGTGCCAGCAGCTTACGGAACTCCGATACGCAGTATTTT